The following is a TCR beta chain sequence with its context. As yet, its antigen is unknown. This entry is derived from a study of T cell repertoires in cytomegalovirus infection. Background on the study: Both recently identified HLA-C-restricted and well-studied HLA-B-restricted CMV epitopes were used in the study. Both CMV infection and a matching HLA type were indicated by public TCR beta signatures.

TCRdb called the reads again in MiXCR, with one record for every CDR3 protein. The table lists about 770,000 distinct CDR3 sequences, 25% to 30% of them singletons. V lost 5 bases to trimming and J lost 2 bases, with 11 bases between them. The CDR3 covers 15 residues. Germline lookup yields CDR1 KGHDR and CDR2 SFDVKD. Findings of the study overall: CMV-specific TCR beta clonotypes restricted by HLA-C were the ones dominating the ex vivo response.

This TCR derives from a human donor in good health (CMV status not recorded). Some clones in this sample may be carry-over from other donors' samples. This sequence joins TRBV24-1 and TRBJ2-2; D is perhaps TRBD2 (5 bases). The material sequenced was cultured CD8+ T cells from PBMCs, taken from culture after CMV antigen stimulation. In DNA, the CDR3 is TGTGCCACCAGTGCGCGGGCCAGTAACACCGGGGAGCTGTTTTTT. Encoded protein: CATSARASNTGELFF.